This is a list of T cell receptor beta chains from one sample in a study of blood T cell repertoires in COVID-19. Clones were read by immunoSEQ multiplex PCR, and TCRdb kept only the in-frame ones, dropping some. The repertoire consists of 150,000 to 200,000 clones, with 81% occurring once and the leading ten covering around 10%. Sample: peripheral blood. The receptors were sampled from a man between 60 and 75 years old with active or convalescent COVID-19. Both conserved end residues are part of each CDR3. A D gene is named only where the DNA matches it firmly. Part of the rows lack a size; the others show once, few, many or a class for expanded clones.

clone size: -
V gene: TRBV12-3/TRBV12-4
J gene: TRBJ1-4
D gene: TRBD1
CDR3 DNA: TGTGCCAGCAGTTTAGCGACAGGGGAAAAACTGTTTTTT
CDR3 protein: CASSLATGEKLFF

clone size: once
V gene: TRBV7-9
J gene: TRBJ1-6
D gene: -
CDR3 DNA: TGTGCCAGCAGCTTAGCTTTAGTAGCGAATTCACCCCTCCACTTT
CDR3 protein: CASSLALVANSPLHF

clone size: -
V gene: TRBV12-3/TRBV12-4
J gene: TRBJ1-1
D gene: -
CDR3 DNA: TGTGCCAGCAGTTTCGGACAGACTGAAGCTTTCTTT
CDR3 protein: CASSFGQTEAFF

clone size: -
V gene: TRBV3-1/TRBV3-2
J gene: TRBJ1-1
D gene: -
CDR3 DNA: TGTGCCAGCAGCCAAGGGGTCAACTCAGGGGTGGGCCCTGAAGCTTTCTTT
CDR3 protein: CASSQGVNSGVGPEAFF

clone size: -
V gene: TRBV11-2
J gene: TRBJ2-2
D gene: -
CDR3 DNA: TGTGCCAGCAGCTTAGCGGTCGGGGGGGAGCTGTTTTTT
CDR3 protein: CASSLAVGGELFF

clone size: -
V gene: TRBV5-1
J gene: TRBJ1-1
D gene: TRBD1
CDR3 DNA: TGCGCCAGCAGCTCGTACACAGGGGGTACTGAAGCTTTCTTT
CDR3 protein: CASSSYTGGTEAFF

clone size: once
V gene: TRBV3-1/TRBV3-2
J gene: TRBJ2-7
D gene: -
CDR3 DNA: TGTGCCAGCAGCCAAGGAGGACCGCTAGAGAGGACATTGCAGTACTTC
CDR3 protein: CASSQGGPLERTLQYF

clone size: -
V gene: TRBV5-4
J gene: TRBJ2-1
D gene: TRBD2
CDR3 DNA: TGTGCCAGCAGCCGAAGTAGCGGGGGGGCCTCCTACAATGAGCAGTTCTTC
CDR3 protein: CASSRSSGGASYNEQFF

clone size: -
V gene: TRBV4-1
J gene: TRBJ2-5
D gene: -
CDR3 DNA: TGCGCCAGCAGCCAAGAGTTCGCGGGACCAGAGACCCAGTACTTC
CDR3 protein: CASSQEFAGPETQYF

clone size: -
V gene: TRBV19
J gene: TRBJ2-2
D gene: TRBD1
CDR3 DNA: TGTGCCAGTAGTTCCCGGACAGGCTACACCGGGGAGCTGTTTTTT
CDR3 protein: CASSSRTGYTGELFF

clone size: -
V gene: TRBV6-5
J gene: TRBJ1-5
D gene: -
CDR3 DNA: TGTGCCAGCAGACAGGAGAATCAGCCCCAGCATTTT
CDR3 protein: CASRQENQPQHF

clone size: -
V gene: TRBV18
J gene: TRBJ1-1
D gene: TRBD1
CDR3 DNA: TGTGCCAGCTCCCGGACAGGGGGGGTTTTGACTGAAGCTTTCTTT
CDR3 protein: CASSRTGGVLTEAFF

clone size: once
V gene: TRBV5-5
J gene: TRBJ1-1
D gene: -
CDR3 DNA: TGTGCCAGCAGCTTGGGTCCAGTAGGAGGGCAACACACTGAAGCTTTCTTT
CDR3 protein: CASSLGPVGGQHTEAFF

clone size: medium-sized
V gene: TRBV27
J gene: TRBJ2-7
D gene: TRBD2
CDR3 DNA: TGTGCCAGCAGTTTGGCGCTAGCGGGAGTTGACGAGCAGTACTTC
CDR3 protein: CASSLALAGVDEQYF

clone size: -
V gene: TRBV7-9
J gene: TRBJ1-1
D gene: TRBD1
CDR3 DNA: TGTGCCAGCAGCCGTTCAGGGGGCGGCACTGAAGCTTTCTTT
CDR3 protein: CASSRSGGGTEAFF

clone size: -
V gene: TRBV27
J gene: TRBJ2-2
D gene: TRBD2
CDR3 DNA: TGTGCCAGCAGTTCACCTAGCGGGGGGGCGTACACCGGGGAGCTGTTTTTT
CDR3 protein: CASSSPSGGAYTGELFF

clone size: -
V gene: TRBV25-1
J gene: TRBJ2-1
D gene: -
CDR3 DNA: TGTGCCAGCAGTAGGGGGGGGTACAATGAGCAGTTCTTC
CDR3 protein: CASSRGGYNEQFF

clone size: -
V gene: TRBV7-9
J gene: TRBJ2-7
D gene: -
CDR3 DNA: TGTGCCAGCACCCCTCGCGGGGCCAGTTTCTACGAGCAGTACTTC
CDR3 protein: CASTPRGASFYEQYF

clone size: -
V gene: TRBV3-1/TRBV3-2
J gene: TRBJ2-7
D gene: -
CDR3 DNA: TGTGCCAGCAGCCAAGATTTCCGCTACGAGCAGTACTTC
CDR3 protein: CASSQDFRYEQYF

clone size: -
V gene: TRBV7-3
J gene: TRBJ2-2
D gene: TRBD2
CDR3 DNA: TGTGCCAGCAGCTCGATTAGCGGGGCCACGGCCGGGGAGCTGTTTTTT
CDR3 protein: CASSSISGATAGELFF

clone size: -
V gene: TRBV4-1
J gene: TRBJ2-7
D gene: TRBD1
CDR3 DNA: TGCGCCAGCAGCCACCCGGACAGGATGTCATCCTACGAGCAGTACTTC
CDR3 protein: CASSHPDRMSSYEQYF

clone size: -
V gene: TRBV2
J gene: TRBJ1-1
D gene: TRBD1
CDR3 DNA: TGTGCCAGCAACGAGGACAGGGTGATAGCTTTCTTT
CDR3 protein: CASNEDRVIAFF

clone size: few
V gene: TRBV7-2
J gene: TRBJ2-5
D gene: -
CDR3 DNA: TGTGCCAGCAGCCTTCAAGAGACCCAGTACTTC
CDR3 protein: CASSLQETQYF

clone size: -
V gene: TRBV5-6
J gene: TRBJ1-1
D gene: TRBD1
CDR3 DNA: TGTGCCAGCAGCCCGGGACAGGGCGGAGTTGGGACTGAAGCTTTCTTT
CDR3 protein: CASSPGQGGVGTEAFF

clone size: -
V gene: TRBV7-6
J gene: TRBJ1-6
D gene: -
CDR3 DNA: TGTGCCAGCAGCTTATTGGGCGACCAGAATTCACCCCTCCACTTT
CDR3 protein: CASSLLGDQNSPLHF

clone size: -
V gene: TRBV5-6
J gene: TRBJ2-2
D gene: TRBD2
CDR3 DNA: TGTGCCAGCAGGTTAACTAGCGGGAGACGACGGACCGGGGAGCTGTTTTTT
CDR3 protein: CASRLTSGRRRTGELFF

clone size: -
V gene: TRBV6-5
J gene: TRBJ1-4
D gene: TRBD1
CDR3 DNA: TGTGCCAGCAGCCTAGGACAGGGGAATGAAAAACTGTTTTTT
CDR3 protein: CASSLGQGNEKLFF

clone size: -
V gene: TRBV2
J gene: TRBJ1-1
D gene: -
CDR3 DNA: TGTGCCACCCGACCCTCCTCAGGGAACACTGAAGCTTTCTTT
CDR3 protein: CATRPSSGNTEAFF

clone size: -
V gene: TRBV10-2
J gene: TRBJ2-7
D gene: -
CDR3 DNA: TGCGCCAGCGCCGACAGTTTAGCCTACGAGCAGTACTTC
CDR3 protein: CASADSLAYEQYF

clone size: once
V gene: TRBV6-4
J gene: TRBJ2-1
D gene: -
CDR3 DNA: TGTGCCAGCAGTGACGGCGCTAGTGGTGAGCAGTTCTTC
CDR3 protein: CASSDGASGEQFF

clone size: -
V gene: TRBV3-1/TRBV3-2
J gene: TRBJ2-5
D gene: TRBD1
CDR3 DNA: TGTGCCAGCAGCCGGGGACAGGGGGCCGGAGAGACCCAGTACTTC
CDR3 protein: CASSRGQGAGETQYF

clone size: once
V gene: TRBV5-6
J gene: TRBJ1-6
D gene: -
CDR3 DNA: TGTGCCAGCAGCTCCAGTGGGCGGAGGGATTCACCCCTCCACTTT
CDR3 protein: CASSSSGRRDSPLHF

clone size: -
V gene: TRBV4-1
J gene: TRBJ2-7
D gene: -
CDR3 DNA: TGCGCCAGCAGCCAACGGACAAACTACGAGCAGTACTTC
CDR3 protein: CASSQRTNYEQYF

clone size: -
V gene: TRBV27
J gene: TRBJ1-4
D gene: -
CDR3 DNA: TGTGCCAGCAGTTTTGGGGAGGGGAGAAGTGAAAAACTGTTTTTT
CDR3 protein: CASSFGEGRSEKLFF

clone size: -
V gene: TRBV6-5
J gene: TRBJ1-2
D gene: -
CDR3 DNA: TGTGCCAGCAGTTACACAGAAAACTATGGCTACACCTTC
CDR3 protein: CASSYTENYGYTF

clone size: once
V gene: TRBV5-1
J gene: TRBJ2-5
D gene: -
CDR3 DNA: TGCGCCAGCAGTCCCCGGGGGCAAGAGACCCAGTACTTC
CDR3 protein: CASSPRGQETQYF

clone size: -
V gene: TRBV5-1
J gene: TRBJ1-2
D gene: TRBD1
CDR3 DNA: TGCGCCAGCAGGCACGACAGGGGGACGTATGGCTACACCTTC
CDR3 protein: CASRHDRGTYGYTF